The rows below give T cell receptor beta chains drawn from one sample of a study of CD8 T cells in Susac syndrome. Via MiXCR, TCRdb re-called the immunoSEQ multiplex PCR reads, giving one row per CDR3 protein. The sample includes around 270,000 distinct CDR3 sequences, around 85% of them seen just once. The sample was CD8+ T cells from PBMCs. Receptor source: a human donor with multiple sclerosis. CDR3s include the opening cysteine and the closing phenylalanine or tryptophan. D genes are given only for firm matches. Clone size is given for some rows only: seen once, a few or many times, or a class if the clone is expanded.

CDR3 DNA,CDR3 protein,J gene,V gene,clone size,D gene
TGCAGCGTTGAAGAGCGCAGGGCCCAATCTGAAATCTCTGGGGCCAACGTCCTGACTTTC,CSVEERRAQSEISGANVLTF,TRBJ2-6,TRBV29-1,.,.
TGTGCCAGCAGCTTATTTCGGGGAACCTACGAGCAGTACTTC,CASSLFRGTYEQYF,TRBJ2-7,TRBV11-2,few,.
TGTGCCTGGAGCGGTAGCGACGAGCAGTACTTC,CAWSGSDEQYF,TRBJ2-7,TRBV30,few,.
TGTGCCCTTGAGGCAGGGTTAAAGCCAGATACGCAGTATTTT,CALEAGLKPDTQYF,TRBJ2-3,TRBV7-9,once,.
TGTGCCAGCAGCTCCTTTTTCTCCTACGAGCAGTACTTC,CASSSFFSYEQYF,TRBJ2-7,TRBV7-2,few,.
TGTGCCAGCAGTTTAGGGACAGCCCCCTACGAGCAGTACTTC,CASSLGTAPYEQYF,TRBJ2-7,TRBV27,.,TRBD1
TGTGCCAGCAGCACTCTCTGGAGTAGCAATCAGCCCCAGCATTTT,CASSTLWSSNQPQHF,TRBJ1-5,TRBV5-8,.,.
TGTGCCAGCAGCCAAGGACTAGCGGAGCCCCTCCCCACCGAGCAGTACTTC,CASSQGLAEPLPTEQYF,TRBJ2-7,TRBV3-1,.,TRBD2
TGCAGCGTTGAAGGAGGCGGGGACAGGCCACCCTACGAGCAGTACTTC,CSVEGGGDRPPYEQYF,TRBJ2-7,TRBV29-1,.,TRBD1
TGTGCCAGCAGTTATGGGACAGGGAACTATGGCTACACCTTC,CASSYGTGNYGYTF,TRBJ1-2,TRBV6-5,.,TRBD1
TGTGCCAGCAGCTCCGGGACCCCTAAAAAAGGGAAAGAGACCCAGTACTTC,CASSSGTPKKGKETQYF,TRBJ2-5,TRBV7-2,.,.
TGTGCCAGCAGTTACTCTCGGGCCAGACAAGAGACCCAGTACTTC,CASSYSRARQETQYF,TRBJ2-5,TRBV6-5,.,.
TGTGCCAGCAGGCACAGGAGCACAGATACGCAGTATTTT,CASRHRSTDTQYF,TRBJ2-3,TRBV19,.,.
TGCAGCGTTGCTTTGGGTGGGGAGCAGTACTTC,CSVALGGEQYF,TRBJ2-7,TRBV29-1,.,.
TGTGCCAGTAGTATAGCTTCTGGTATCCCTAACTCCTACGAGCAGTACTTC,CASSIASGIPNSYEQYF,TRBJ2-7,TRBV19,.,.
TGCGCCAGCAGCTACGCTCGGGCCCAAACATCTAATTCACCCCTCCACTTT,CASSYARAQTSNSPLHF,TRBJ1-6,TRBV4-3,.,.
TGTGCCAGCAGCTTCGGTGGGGGCGACTACGAGCAGTACTTC,CASSFGGGDYEQYF,TRBJ2-7,TRBV11-1,.,.
TGTGCCAGCAGCGTTGGGCAGACAGGAAACACCATATATTTT,CASSVGQTGNTIYF,TRBJ1-3,TRBV25-1,once,.
TGCAGCGTTATGGGGGCTTCAAGTGAAGCTTTCTTT,CSVMGASSEAFF,TRBJ1-1,TRBV29-1,.,.
TGTGCCAGCAGCGTTTTAGCCGGGACTAGTGCAGATACGCAGTATTTT,CASSVLAGTSADTQYF,TRBJ2-3,TRBV9,.,TRBD2
TGTGCCAGCAGTGGACCGGGACTAGCGGGAGGAGGCTACGAGCAGTACTTC,CASSGPGLAGGGYEQYF,TRBJ2-7,TRBV12-3/TRBV12-4,few,TRBD2
TGTGCCAGCAGCACTAGCACAGATACGCAGTATTTT,CASSTSTDTQYF,TRBJ2-3,TRBV13,few,.
TGTGCCAGCAGCGTGAGGGGAGCCGCTAGCTCCTACGAGCAGTACTTC,CASSVRGAASSYEQYF,TRBJ2-7,TRBV5-4,.,.
TGTGCCAGCAGTTTCGCAGGTTTCGGTCAGCCCCAGCATTTT,CASSFAGFGQPQHF,TRBJ1-5,TRBV27,.,.
TGTGCCACCAGCAGAGGGAATATTGCGACAGGGGCTATCGGGGAGCTGTTTTTT,CATSRGNIATGAIGELFF,TRBJ2-2,TRBV15,once,TRBD1
TGTGCCAGCAGTTACGGCAGTGGGTATAATTCACCCCTCCACTTT,CASSYGSGYNSPLHF,TRBJ1-6,TRBV6-5,once,.
TGTGCCTGGAGCGATCTTGGGGGGGGAAAACTGTTTTTT,CAWSDLGGGKLFF,TRBJ1-4,TRBV30,.,.
TGCAGTGCTAGAGATCACGGACTAGCTTTACATGAGCAGTTCTTC,CSARDHGLALHEQFF,TRBJ2-1,TRBV20-1,once,TRBD2
TGCGCCAGCAGCCTGGACAGGGGGCACTATGGCTACACCTTC,CASSLDRGHYGYTF,TRBJ1-2,TRBV4-1,.,TRBD1
TGTGCCAGCAGCGAGGGGGACAGGTATATTTCCTACGAGCAGTACTTC,CASSEGDRYISYEQYF,TRBJ2-7,TRBV9,once,TRBD1
TGTGCCAGCATCGCACAGGGGGCTGACTATGGCTACACCTTC,CASIAQGADYGYTF,TRBJ1-2,TRBV28,.,TRBD1
TGCGCCAGCAGCCAAGGACGTGGAACAGTCTCCTACGAGCAGTACTTC,CASSQGRGTVSYEQYF,TRBJ2-7,TRBV4-3,.,.
TGTGCCAGCAGCAGCATGGGGGGCGCGGCCTACAATGAGCAGTTCTTC,CASSSMGGAAYNEQFF,TRBJ2-1,TRBV7-6,.,.
TGTGCCAGCAGCCGAAGGGGGATCGGCTATGGCTACACCTTC,CASSRRGIGYGYTF,TRBJ1-2,TRBV7-2,.,.
TGCGCCAGCAGCCAAGTCTTAGCGGAACTCTACGAGCAGTACTTC,CASSQVLAELYEQYF,TRBJ2-7,TRBV4-1,.,.
TGTGCCAGCAGCTTCGGTACGGGGGCAGGAAACACCATATATTTT,CASSFGTGAGNTIYF,TRBJ1-3,TRBV13,.,.